What follows describes a single TCR beta chain. The approximately 130-subject validation cohort, separate from the roughly 700-subject first cohort, included the donors. The data were taken from a study of cytomegalovirus exposure and HLA in healthy donors. V lost 8 bases, J lost 4 bases, and 14 bases lay in between. Germline CDR1 WNHNN, CDR2 SYGVQD (reference sequence). CDR3 length equals 13 residues. Only in-frame clones appear in the TCRdb table, and some are missing; sequencing was by immunoSEQ multiplex PCR. This sample yields under 150,000 clones, of which approximately 91% are seen a single time; around 0.7% belongs to the top ten.

The TCR sequence derives from a man between 18 and 29 years old in good health and CMV-seronegative. Sequencing was performed on PBMCs. The chain combines TRBV10-1 with TRBJ1-1; D possibly corresponds to TRBD1 (6 bases). This CDR3 reads CASSEQGSTEAFF. The CDR3 region has the DNA TGCGCCAGCTCGGAACAGGGAAGCACTGAAGCTTTCTTT.